Detailed here is one T cell receptor beta chain. Its antigen is undetermined. Healthy individuals who donated bone marrow served as the donors. This sample is drawn from a study of cytomegalovirus exposure and HLA in healthy donors. Overall study results and limits: The authors considered a cluster of highly shared sequence variants likely to be a sequencing artifact.

In germline, CDR1 is MNHEY, CDR2 SVGAGI. The CDR3 runs 16 residues. V shed 6 bases, J shed 5 bases, and the junction held 12 bases outside the gene matches. In the PCR, 60 Vbeta and 13 Jbeta primers were used. Assay: immunoSEQ multiplex PCR; the TCRdb copy retains only in-frame clones and omits some. The sample lists 150,000 to 180,000 clones, over 60% seen once, with around 4.1% in the top ten. Material: PBMCs. The sequence was obtained from a woman between 35 and 50 years old in good health and CMV-seronegative. The gene calls are TRBV6-5 and TRBJ2-1; 8 nucleotides agree with TRBD2. CDR3 sequence (DNA): TGTGCCAGCAGCTACGACGGACTAGCTGGCGACAATGAGCAGTTCTTC. Protein sequence: CASSYDGLAGDNEQFF.